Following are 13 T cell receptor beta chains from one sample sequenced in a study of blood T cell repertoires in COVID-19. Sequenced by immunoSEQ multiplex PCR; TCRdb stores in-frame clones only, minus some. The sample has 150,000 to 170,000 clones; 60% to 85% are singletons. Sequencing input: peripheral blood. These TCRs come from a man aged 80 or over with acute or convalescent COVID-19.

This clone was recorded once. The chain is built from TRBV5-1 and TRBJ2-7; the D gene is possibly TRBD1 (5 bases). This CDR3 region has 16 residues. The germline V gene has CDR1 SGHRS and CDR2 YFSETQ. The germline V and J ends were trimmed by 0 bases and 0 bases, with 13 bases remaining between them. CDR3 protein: CASSLEGKVSSYEQYV. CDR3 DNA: TGCGCCAGCAGCTTGGAGGGGAAGGTTAGCTCCTACGAGCAGTACGTC.

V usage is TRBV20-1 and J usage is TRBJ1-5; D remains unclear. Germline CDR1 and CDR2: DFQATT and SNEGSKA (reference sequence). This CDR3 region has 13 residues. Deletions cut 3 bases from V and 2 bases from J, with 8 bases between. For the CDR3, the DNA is TGCAGTGCTAGTCCGGCGGGCAATCAGCCCCAGCATTTT. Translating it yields CSASPAGNQPQHF.

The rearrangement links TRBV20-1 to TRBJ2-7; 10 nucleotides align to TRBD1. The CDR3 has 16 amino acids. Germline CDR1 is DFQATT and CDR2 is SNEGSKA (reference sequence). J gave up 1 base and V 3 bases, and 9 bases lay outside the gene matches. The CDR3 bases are TGCAGTGCTAGTTCCGCGACAGGGGGCGAATCCTACGAGCAGTACTTC. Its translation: CSASSATGGESYEQYF.

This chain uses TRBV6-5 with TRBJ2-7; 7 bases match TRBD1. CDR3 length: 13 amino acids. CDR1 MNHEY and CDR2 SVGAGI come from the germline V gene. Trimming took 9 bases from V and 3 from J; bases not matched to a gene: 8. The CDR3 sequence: CASAGTAFYEQYF. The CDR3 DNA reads TGTGCCAGTGCCGGGACAGCTTTCTACGAGCAGTACTTC.

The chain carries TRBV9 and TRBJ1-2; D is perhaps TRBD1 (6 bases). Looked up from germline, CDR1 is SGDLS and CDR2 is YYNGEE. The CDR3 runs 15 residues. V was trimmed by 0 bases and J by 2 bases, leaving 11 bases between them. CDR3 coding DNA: TGTGCCAGCAGCGTAGGGACAGATTCGAACTATGGCTACACCTTC. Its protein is CASSVGTDSNYGYTF. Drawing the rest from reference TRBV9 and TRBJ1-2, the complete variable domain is DSGVTQTPKHLITATGQRVTLRCSPRSGDLSVYWYQQSLDQGLQFLIQYYNGEERAKGNILERFSAQQFPDLHSELNLSSLELGDSALYFCASSVGTDSNYGYTFGSGTRLTVV.

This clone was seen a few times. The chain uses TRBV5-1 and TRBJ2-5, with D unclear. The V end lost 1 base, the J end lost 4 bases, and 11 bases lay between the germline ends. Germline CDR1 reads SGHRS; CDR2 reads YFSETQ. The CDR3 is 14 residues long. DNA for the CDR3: TGCGCCAGCAGCTTGTTACAGTTGAGAGAGACCCAGTACTTC. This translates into CASSLLQLRETQYF.

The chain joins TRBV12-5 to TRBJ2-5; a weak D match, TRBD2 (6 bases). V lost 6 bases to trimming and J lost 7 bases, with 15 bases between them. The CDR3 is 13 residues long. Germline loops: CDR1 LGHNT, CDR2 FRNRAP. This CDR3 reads CASGPAGSRTQYF. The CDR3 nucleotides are TGTGCTAGTGGACCCGCGGGGTCGAGGACCCAGTACTTC.

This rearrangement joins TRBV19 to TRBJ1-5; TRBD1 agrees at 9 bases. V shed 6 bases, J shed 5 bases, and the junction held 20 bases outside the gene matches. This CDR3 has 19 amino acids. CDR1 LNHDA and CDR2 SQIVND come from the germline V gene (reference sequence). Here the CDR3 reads CASRSAVTGGFPGDQPQHF. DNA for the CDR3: TGTGCCAGTAGATCGGCGGTGACAGGGGGGTTCCCGGGCGATCAGCCCCAGCATTTT.

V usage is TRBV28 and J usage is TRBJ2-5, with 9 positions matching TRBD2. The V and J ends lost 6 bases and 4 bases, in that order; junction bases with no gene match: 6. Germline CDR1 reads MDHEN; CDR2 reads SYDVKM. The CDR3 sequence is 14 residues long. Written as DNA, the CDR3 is TGTGCCAGCAGGCGGGGGGGAGACGTAGAGACCCAGTACTTC. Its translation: CASRRGGDVETQYF.

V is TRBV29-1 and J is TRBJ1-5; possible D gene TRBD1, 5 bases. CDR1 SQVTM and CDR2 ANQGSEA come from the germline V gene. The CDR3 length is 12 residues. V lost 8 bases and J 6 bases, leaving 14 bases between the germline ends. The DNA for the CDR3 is TGCAGCCCCTCTGGGGGGGGTCAGCCCCAGCATTTT. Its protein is CSPSGGGQPQHF.

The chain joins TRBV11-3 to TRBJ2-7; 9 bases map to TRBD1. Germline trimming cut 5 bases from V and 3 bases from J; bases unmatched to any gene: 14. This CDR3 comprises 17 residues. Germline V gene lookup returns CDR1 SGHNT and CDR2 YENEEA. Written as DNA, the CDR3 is TGTGCCAGCAGCCCCAGCCCCGGGACAGGGACTTTCTACGAGCAGTACTTC. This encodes CASSPSPGTGTFYEQYF. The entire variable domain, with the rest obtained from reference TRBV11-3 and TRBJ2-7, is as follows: EAGVVQSPRYKIIEKKQPVAFWCNPISGHNTLYWYLQNLGQGPELLIRYENEEAVDDSQLPKDRFSAERLKGVDSTLKIQPAELGDSAVYLCASSPSPGTGTFYEQYFGPGTRLTVT.

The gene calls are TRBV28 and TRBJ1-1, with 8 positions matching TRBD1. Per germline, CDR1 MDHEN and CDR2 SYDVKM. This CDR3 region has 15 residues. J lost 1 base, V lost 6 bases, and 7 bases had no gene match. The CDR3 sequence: CASSPPGTGNTEAFF. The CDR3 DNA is TGTGCCAGCAGCCCTCCCGGGACAGGGAACACTGAAGCTTTCTTT.

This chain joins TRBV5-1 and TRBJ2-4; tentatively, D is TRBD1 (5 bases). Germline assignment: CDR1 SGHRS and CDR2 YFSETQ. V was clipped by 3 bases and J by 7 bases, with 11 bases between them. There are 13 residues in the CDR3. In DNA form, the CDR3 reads TGCGCCAGCAGCTCGGAAGGGGTGAACATTCAGTACTTC. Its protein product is CASSSEGVNIQYF.